The clone carrying this T cell receptor (beta chain) appeared many times. The antigen is not known. The record originates from a study of T-cell reconstitution after alpha-beta-depleted transplantation in children. Broader study findings: For some patients, TCRbeta diversity was high at day 60 because of recipient T cells and thymic progenitors that survived. Expanded graft clones numbering several hundred reportedly gave rise to alpha-beta T cells about two months after transplant. Among T cells one year after transplant, newly produced cells accounted for most counts and diversity.

As it was prepared, the TCRbeta library received unique molecular identifiers. Each CDR3 protein is one row after TCRdb ran MiXCR on the PCR reads. The table shows around 210,000 distinct CDR3 sequences, with under 8.5% occurring only once. The CDR3 length is 15 residues. V dropped 5 bases and J dropped 1 base, with 13 bases sitting between them. Germline V CDR1 and CDR2: MDHEN, SYDVKM. The material sequenced was PBMCs, taken before TCRalphabeta/CD19-depleted stem cell transplant. V usage is TRBV28 and J usage is TRBJ2-3, with D unresolved. This clonotype was obtained from a boy aged 2 to 10 with acute lymphoblastic leukemia, due to receive a stem cell transplant. The chain's CDR3 is CASSGSRVGTDTQYF. In nucleotides, the CDR3 is TGTGCCAGCAGTGGTTCAAGGGTAGGCACAGATACGCAGTATTTT.